The 14 T cell receptor beta chains presented below share a single source sample, sequenced in a study of T cell repertoires in cytomegalovirus infection. TCRdb ran MiXCR on the reads and lists one entry per CDR3 protein. This table holds approximately 500,000 distinct CDR3 sequences, 30% to 40% found once. No cognate antigen is known for these TCRs. The sample was cultured PBMCs, taken from culture after CMV antigen stimulation. The receptors stem from a human donor in good health (CMV status not recorded). Some clones in this sample may be carry-over from other donors' samples.

The rearrangement links TRBV28 to TRBJ2-7; 9 bases are a match to TRBD2. Losses at the gene ends were 6 bases for V and 1 base for J; bases not matched to a gene: 7. Germline CDR1 and CDR2: MDHEN and SYDVKM. This CDR3 spans 15 amino acids. CDR3 in DNA: TGTGCCAGCAGCCCAGTGACTAGCGGTTCCTACGAGCAGTACTTC. This sequence encodes CASSPVTSGSYEQYF.

The chain recombines TRBV6-6 with TRBJ2-1; 13 bases are shared with TRBD2. Germline loops: CDR1 MNHNY, CDR2 SVGAGI (reference sequence). This CDR3 comprises 18 residues. J was trimmed by 0 bases and V by 2 bases; bases with no gene match: 4. CDR3 residues: CASSYPRTSGSSYNEQFF. DNA for the CDR3: TGTGCCAGCAGTTACCCGAGGACTAGCGGGAGCTCCTACAATGAGCAGTTCTTC.

In its sample, this clonotype was seen a few times. V and J are TRBV6-1 and TRBJ2-1; no firm D call. Per the germline V gene, CDR1 is MNHNS and CDR2 is SASEGT. The V gene lost 6 bases and the J gene lost 7 bases, with 7 bases spanning the gap. CDR3 length: 11 residues. CDR3 protein: CASRRRNEQFF. CDR3 in DNA: TGTGCCAGCAGACGCAGGAATGAGCAGTTCTTC.

For the CDR3, the DNA is TGTGCCAGCAGTCGGGGACAAAGAGAAAAACTGTTTTTT. Its protein product is CASSRGQREKLFF. V is TRBV12-3 or TRBV12-4 and J is TRBJ1-4, with D possibly being TRBD1 (6 bases). CDR3 length: 13 residues. Deletions cut 5 bases from V and 8 bases from J, with 12 bases between.

This clonotype appeared a few times. V is TRBV6-5 and J is TRBJ1-2, with 8 bases identical to TRBD1. CDR1 MNHEY and CDR2 SVGAGI come from the germline V gene. Trimming at V came to 0 bases and at J to 0 bases, leaving 12 bases not matched to a gene. The CDR3 runs 19 residues. The CDR3 sequence: CASSYSYNPQDRANYGYTF. As DNA, the CDR3 is TGTGCCAGCAGTTACTCCTACAATCCCCAGGACAGGGCTAACTATGGCTACACCTTC.

This clonotype was found a few times. The chain is built from TRBV20-1 and TRBJ2-1; 14 positions match TRBD2. Germline lookup yields CDR1 DFQATT and CDR2 SNEGSKA (reference sequence). CDR3 length: 16 residues. J was trimmed by 8 bases and V by 3 bases; bases with no gene match: 9. CDR3 amino acids: CSASTPGLAGVDEQFF. For the CDR3, the DNA is TGCAGTGCTAGCACTCCGGGACTAGCGGGAGTTGATGAGCAGTTCTTC.

In its sample, this clonotype was seen a few times. The chain joins TRBV5-8 to TRBJ2-4, with D unresolved. Germline V gene sequence: CDR1 SGHTS, CDR2 YDEGEE. The germline V and J ends were trimmed by 4 bases and 2 bases, with 7 bases remaining between them. The CDR3 spans 13 residues. The CDR3 sequence: CASSGSSKNIQYF. CDR3 coding DNA: TGTGCCAGCAGCGGAAGTTCCAAAAACATTCAGTACTTC.

In this sample, this clonotype turned up many times. This chain uses TRBV9 with TRBJ2-7; 11 bases match TRBD2. The CDR3 consists of 15 residues. Germline V gene data show CDR1 as SGDLS and CDR2 as YYNGEE. After removal of 4 bases from V and 1 base from J, the junction contained 4 bases not matched to a gene. CDR3 in amino acids: CASSPRTSGSYEQYF. CDR3 nucleotide sequence: TGTGCCAGCAGCCCTCGGACTAGCGGGTCCTACGAGCAGTACTTC.

This clonotype was detected a few times. The chain recombines TRBV7-2 with TRBJ1-3, with 8 nucleotides matching TRBD1. This CDR3 is 17 amino acids long. V shed 5 bases, J shed 3 bases, and the junction held 12 bases outside the gene matches. Looked up from germline, CDR1 is SGHTA and CDR2 is FQGNSA. CDR3 region: CASSLLSGTGLGNTIYF. In nucleotides, the CDR3 is TGTGCCAGCAGCCTACTTTCCGGGACAGGACTTGGAAACACCATATATTTT.

This clonotype occurred many times. The gene calls are TRBV7-2 and TRBJ1-5; D possibly corresponds to TRBD1 (5 bases). CDR1 SGHTA and CDR2 FQGNSA come from the germline V gene. Trimming took off 4 bases at V and 4 bases at J, with 20 bases between the two ends. There are 17 residues in the CDR3. The CDR3 here is CASSSQTEGWSNQPQHF. For the CDR3, the DNA is TGTGCCAGCAGCTCGCAGACAGAGGGATGGTCGAATCAGCCCCAGCATTTT.

This clonotype occurred many times. The chain joins TRBV7-2 to TRBJ2-3; 7 positions agree with TRBD2. V lost 4 bases, J lost 5 bases, and 12 bases stayed unmatched. Germline lookup yields CDR1 SGHTA and CDR2 FQGNSA. CDR3 length equals 16 residues. Here the CDR3 reads CASSWASGPAVDTQYF. The CDR3 bases are TGTGCCAGCAGCTGGGCTAGCGGCCCCGCGGTAGATACGCAGTATTTT.

This clonotype has ten or more counts. This chain joins TRBV7-2 and TRBJ1-2, with a tentative D call TRBD1 (5 bases). This CDR3 spans 14 amino acids. In germline, CDR1 is SGHTA, CDR2 FQGNSA. The V and J ends lost 4 bases and 2 bases respectively, with 11 bases between them. CDR3 in DNA: TGTGCCAGCAGCTCGACAGCCACGAACTATGGCTACACCTTC. Translating gives CASSSTATNYGYTF.

To note about this clonotype: One end of the junction is discordant with germline, which a read error may explain. This sequence joins TRBV11-3 and TRBJ2-1; either TRBD1 or TRBD2 may fit D (5 bases each). Looked up from germline, CDR1 is SGHNT and CDR2 is YENEEA. This CDR3 spans 15 amino acids. CDR3 region: CASSVEGKVYNEQFF. DNA of the CDR3: TGTGCCAGCAGCGTAGAGGGGAAAGTCTACAATGAGCAGTTCTTC. Full variable domain (remainder filled in from reference TRBV11-3 and TRBJ2-1): EAGVVQSPRYKIIEKKQPVAFWCNPISGHNTLYWYLQNLGQGPELLIRYENEEAVDDSQLPKDRFSAERLKGVDSTLKIQPAELGDSAVYLCASSVEGKVYNEQFFGPGTRLTVL.

The chain couples TRBV14 to TRBJ2-3; 14 bases are shared with TRBD2. Per the germline V gene, CDR1 is SGHDN and CDR2 is FVKESK. J lost 12 bases, V lost 4 bases, and 15 bases had no gene match. The CDR3 has 17 residues. The CDR3 loop is CASSLRSGTSGSEDQYF. In DNA, the CDR3 is TGTGCCAGCAGCCTCCGGTCCGGGACTAGCGGGAGTGAGGATCAGTATTTT.